This entry describes one T cell receptor (beta chain). This sample is part of a study of blood T cell repertoires in COVID-19. As for the study in general: Some COVID-19 samples were acute and others convalescent; all came from the United States, Italy and Spain. PBMCs, B-cell-depleted T cells, or T cells were the source of the cDNA or gDNA that made up the material.

Measured with immunoSEQ multiplex PCR; TCRdb has only the in-frame clones, and not every one. There are 200,000 to 300,000 clones in the sample; approximately 85% occur only once, and over 10% lies in the top ten. Per the germline V gene, CDR1 is MNHNY and CDR2 is SVGAGI (reference sequence). V shed 7 bases and J shed 0 bases, with 13 bases lying between them. CDR3 length: 14 amino acids. This TCR derives from an older woman with active or convalescent COVID-19. The V gene is TRBV6-6, the J gene TRBJ2-7; possible D gene TRBD1, 5 bases. Source material: peripheral blood. CDR3 coding DNA: TGTGCCAGCAACAAGGCTGACAGCTCCTACGAGCAGTACTTC. Protein sequence: CASNKADSSYEQYF.